The 25 T cell receptor beta chains presented below share a single source sample, sequenced in a study of shared clonotypes between healthy human individuals. Terminally differentiated effector memory CD45RA+ cells were excluded from the naive CD8 cells, which were CD45RO-negative and positively selected for CCR7. Profiling relied on immunoSEQ multiplex PCR, and the TCRdb table lists in-frame clones only, not all of them. The sample shows hundreds of thousands of clones, approximately 96% of them seen only once. Material for sequencing was naive CD8+ T cells sorted from blood. The receptors derive from a young woman in good health.

This chain links TRBV14 with TRBJ2-1; D not certain. Germline loops: CDR1 SGHDN, CDR2 FVKESK. The CDR3 is 13 residues long. Trimming took 1 base from V and 13 from J, leaving 14 bases between them. The CDR3 nucleotides are TGTGCCAGCAGCCAAGTCCCTTTGGCCGATCAGTTCTTC. As protein: CASSQVPLADQFF.

The CDR3 DNA sequence: TGCGCCAGCAGCCATTCGTTTAACACCGGGGAGCTGTTTTTT. Its protein is CASSHSFNTGELFF. The chain links TRBV4-1 to TRBJ2-2; D unclear. With 3 bases removed from V and 2 bases from J, the gap between germline ends came to 7 bases. The CDR3 covers 14 residues. Looked up from germline, CDR1 is MGHRA and CDR2 is YSYEKL.

This chain connects TRBV5-1 to TRBJ1-5, with D possibly matching TRBD1 (6 bases). Germline lookup yields CDR1 SGHRS and CDR2 YFSETQ. The CDR3 totals 15 residues. V lost 0 bases and J 1 base, leaving 8 bases between the germline ends. CDR3 amino acids: CASSLDRASNQPQHF. The DNA for the CDR3 is TGCGCCAGCAGCTTGGACAGGGCGAGCAATCAGCCCCAGCATTTT.

The gene calls are TRBV29-1 and TRBJ2-7; 10 positions match TRBD1. The CDR3 has 15 amino acids. Germline V gives CDR1 SQVTM, CDR2 ANQGSEA. The V and J ends lost 5 bases and 4 bases, in that order; junction bases with no gene match: 11. CDR3 loop: CSVSVLGQGLYEQYF. The CDR3, as DNA: TGCAGCGTTAGTGTTCTGGGACAGGGGTTATACGAGCAGTACTTC.

V is TRBV19 and J is TRBJ2-5; D is perhaps TRBD2 (5 bases). The DNA end is a closer match to TRBJ2-7, so the J assignment may be wrong. CDR3 length: 14 amino acids. Per the germline V gene, CDR1 is LNHDA and CDR2 is SQIVND (reference sequence). The CDR3 DNA is TGTGCCAGTAGTATAGACAGCGGAAACTACGAGCAGTACTTC. Amino acids: CASSIDSGNYEQYF.

The chain couples TRBV28 to TRBJ2-7; perhaps TRBD1 as D (6 bases). Per the germline V gene, CDR1 is MDHEN and CDR2 is SYDVKM. V lost 3 bases, J lost 6 bases, and 9 bases lay in between. The CDR3 has 12 residues. CDR3 coding DNA: TGTGCCAGCAGTTTCCCAGGGGTCGAGCAGTACTTC. Translated: CASSFPGVEQYF.

The V gene is TRBV6-5, the J gene TRBJ2-7; D might be TRBD1 (6 bases). Germline V gives CDR1 MNHEY, CDR2 SVGAGI. The CDR3 has 14 amino acids. V lost 5 bases and J lost 2, with 13 bases in between. CDR3 in amino acids: CASSERTVPYEQYF. DNA of the CDR3: TGTGCCAGCAGTGAAAGGACAGTGCCCTACGAGCAGTACTTC.

The chain joins TRBV6-6 to TRBJ2-7, with TRBD2 matching 10 bases. Germline V gene sequence: CDR1 MNHNY, CDR2 SVGAGI (reference sequence). The CDR3 length is 15 residues. V lost 6 bases, J lost 5 bases, and 10 bases stayed unmatched. CDR3 sequence: CASRILAGVAHEQYF. The CDR3 nucleotides are TGTGCCAGCAGAATCCTAGCGGGAGTAGCCCACGAGCAGTACTTC.

The rearrangement joins TRBV18 to TRBJ1-5, with 8 positions matching TRBD1. The trim removed 3 bases at V and 2 bases at J, leaving 9 bases unmatched. CDR3 length: 17 residues. Per germline, CDR1 KGHSH and CDR2 LQKENI. This CDR3 reads CASSPGQGIGGNQPQHF. DNA for the CDR3: TGTGCCAGCTCACCCGGACAGGGCATCGGTGGCAATCAGCCCCAGCATTTT.

The chain links TRBV27 to TRBJ1-3; 8 bases map to TRBD1. Germline V gene data show CDR1 as MNHEY and CDR2 as SMNVEV (reference sequence). CDR3 size: 17 residues. V trimming: 2 bases; J trimming: 1 base; junction bases outside the gene matches: 7. The CDR3 DNA reads TGTGCCAGCAGTTTAGGCCCCGGGACAGGATCTGGAAACACCATATATTTT. It is translated as CASSLGPGTGSGNTIYF.

The V gene is TRBV28, the J gene TRBJ2-2; D call uncertain. Germline CDR1 and CDR2: MDHEN and SYDVKM. This CDR3 contains 13 residues. The germline V and J ends were trimmed by 5 bases and 6 bases, with 10 bases remaining between them. In DNA, the CDR3 is TGTGCCAGCAGTCCTACAGAGGCCGGGGAGCTGTTTTTT. It codes for CASSPTEAGELFF.

This chain links TRBV27 with TRBJ2-2, with D maybe TRBD1 (5 bases). The germline V gene encodes CDR1 MNHEY and CDR2 SMNVEV (reference sequence). The CDR3 contains 14 residues. V lost 8 bases, J lost 1 base, and 11 bases lay in between. CDR3 nucleotides: TGTGCCAGCGCCAAAACAGGGAACACCGGGGAGCTGTTTTTT. Its translation is CASAKTGNTGELFF.

This chain's CDR3 is CASSLGLAAYQETQYF. As DNA, the CDR3 is TGTGCCAGTAGTCTGGGACTAGCGGCGTACCAAGAGACCCAGTACTTC. The J gene is TRBJ2-5, the V gene TRBV19, with TRBD2 matching over 11 bases. Germline values: CDR1 LNHDA, CDR2 SQIVND (reference sequence). This CDR3 has 16 residues. The junction had 5 bases not matched to a gene; V was cut back by 5 bases and J by 0 bases.

This chain joins TRBV5-1 and TRBJ2-3; D unclear. Trimming shortened V by 4 bases and J by 2 bases, and 11 bases separated the two germline ends. This CDR3 spans 14 amino acids. Germline lookup yields CDR1 SGHRS and CDR2 YFSETQ. CDR3 amino acids: CASSVTIFTDTQYF. The CDR3 bases are TGCGCCAGCAGCGTCACCATCTTCACAGATACGCAGTATTTT.

The chain joins TRBV28 to TRBJ2-7; no definite D call. The V and J ends lost 5 bases and 3 bases respectively, with 11 bases between them. This CDR3 is built from 13 residues. Germline assignment: CDR1 MDHEN and CDR2 SYDVKM. This CDR3 reads CASSPTEYYEQYF. The CDR3, as DNA: TGTGCCAGCAGTCCCACGGAGTACTACGAGCAGTACTTC.

The chain carries TRBV27 and TRBJ2-5, with TRBD2 matching 9 bases. The germline gives CDR1 MNHEY, CDR2 SMNVEV (reference sequence). The trim removed 2 bases at V and 2 bases at J, leaving 3 bases unmatched. CDR3 length: 15 amino acids. CDR3 in DNA: TGTGCCAGCAGTTTACTGACTAGCGGACAAGAGACCCAGTACTTC. It yields the protein CASSLLTSGQETQYF.

The chain recombines TRBV5-6 with TRBJ2-7; D might be TRBD1 or TRBD2, each matching 5 bases. The CDR3 runs 14 residues. Germline-derived CDR1 and CDR2 are SGHDT and YYEEEE. The germline V and J ends were trimmed by 4 bases and 9 bases, with 20 bases remaining between them. CDR3 region: CASSPNGDPFGQYF. The DNA for the CDR3 is TGTGCCAGCAGCCCAAACGGGGACCCTTTCGGGCAGTACTTC.

The chain couples TRBV7-9 to TRBJ2-7; D is unclear. CDR3 size: 12 residues. Per the germline V gene, CDR1 is SEHNR and CDR2 is FQNEAQ (reference sequence). V gave up 0 bases and J gave up 7 bases, with 7 bases separating them. The CDR3 DNA sequence: TGTGCCAGCAGCTTAGCGTTGAGAGAGCAGTACTTC. Its translation: CASSLALREQYF. Full variable domain (rest looked up from reference TRBV7-9 and TRBJ2-7): DTGVSQNPRHKITKRGQNVTFRCDPISEHNRLYWYRQTLGQGPEFLTYFQNEAQLEKSRLLSDRFSAERPKGSFSTLEIQRTEQGDSAMYLCASSLALREQYFGPGTRLTVT.

The rearrangement links TRBV27 to TRBJ1-5; D not certain. Deletions cut 6 bases from V and 3 bases from J, with 18 bases between. CDR3 length equals 16 residues. Germline CDR1 is MNHEY and CDR2 is SMNVEV (reference sequence). CDR3 nucleotides: TGTGCCAGCAGCTTTTCTGGGCCTGGCCTCAATCAGCCCCAGCATTTT. It translates to CASSFSGPGLNQPQHF.

A single count supports this clone. The rearrangement links TRBV30 to TRBJ2-3, with 12 positions matching TRBD2. CDR1 and CDR2 (germline): GTSNPN, SVGIG (reference sequence). The junction had 4 bases not matched to a gene; V was cut back by 0 bases and J by 6 bases. The CDR3 is 15 residues long. CDR3 residues: CAWSVLAGGLDTQYF. The CDR3 coding sequence is TGTGCCTGGAGTGTACTAGCGGGAGGACTTGATACGCAGTATTTT.

The chain uses TRBV4-1 and TRBJ1-2, with D hard to call. The CDR3 has 15 amino acids. From germline, CDR1 is MGHRA and CDR2 YSYEKL. Trimming took 0 bases from V and 4 from J, leaving 12 bases between them. The CDR3 DNA is TGCGCCAGCAGCCAAGATCCCGCAGGATCCTATGGCTACACCTTC. Translation gives CASSQDPAGSYGYTF.

Comments on this clone: Additional DNA sequences in this sample encode the identical CDR3. The chain uses TRBV5-1 and TRBJ2-7, with a tentative D call TRBD2 (6 bases). V shed 3 bases and J shed 3 bases, with 7 bases lying between them. Germline V gene lookup returns CDR1 SGHRS and CDR2 YFSETQ. This CDR3 has 12 residues. CDR3 sequence (DNA): TGCGCCAGCAGCTCCGGGAGCTACGAGCAGTACTTC. Its protein product is CASSSGSYEQYF.

V is TRBV29-1 and J is TRBJ2-3, with D possibly being TRBD1 (5 bases). Germline values: CDR1 SQVTM, CDR2 ANQGSEA. The CDR3 spans 14 residues. V shed 0 bases and J shed 0 bases, with 7 bases lying between them. In DNA, the CDR3 is TGCAGCGTTGAAGATTGGGGCAGCACAGATACGCAGTATTTT. Protein sequence: CSVEDWGSTDTQYF.

The chain recombines TRBV29-1 with TRBJ2-5, with 11 bases fitting TRBD1. The closer fit of TRBJ2-7 to the DNA end suggests the J call may be wrong. Germline V gene data show CDR1 as SQVTM and CDR2 as ANQGSEA. The CDR3 runs to 15 residues. CDR3 protein: CSVGYTGTGGYEQYF. DNA for the CDR3: TGCAGCGTTGGATACACCGGGACAGGGGGATACGAGCAGTACTTC.

This clone appeared once. V gene TRBV5-6 combines with J gene TRBJ2-3; D possibly uses TRBD1 or TRBD2 (5 bases each). The CDR3 contains 14 residues. Germline V gene sequence: CDR1 SGHDT, CDR2 YYEEEE. V lost 3 bases to trimming and J lost 5 bases, with 13 bases between them. CDR3 protein: CASSYRDPRDTQYF. CDR3 bases: TGTGCCAGCAGCTACCGGGACCCACGAGATACGCAGTATTTT.